This is a list of T cell receptor beta chains from one sample in a study of blood T cell repertoires in COVID-19. The protocol was immunoSEQ multiplex PCR, while the TCRdb copy is restricted to in-frame clones and leaves out a portion. This table holds some 90,000 clones, roughly 80% found once. The sequencing sample was made of peripheral blood. The receptors here all came from a man aged 55-75 years with acute or convalescent COVID-19. Each CDR3 is given with its conserved first and last residue. A D gene is named only where the DNA matches it firmly. The size of a clone is reported for some rows only, either as once, few or many, or as a class for expanded clones.

J | size | V | D | DNA | CDR3
TRBJ1-1 | - | TRBV5-1 | - | TGCGCCAGCAGCTTCGACAGCAGAGGAGCTTTCTTT | CASSFDSRGAFF
TRBJ2-2 | - | TRBV7-9 | - | TGTGCCAGCAGCCGACAGGTATCCGGGGAGCTGTTTTTT | CASSRQVSGELFF
TRBJ2-2 | once | TRBV9 | - | TGTGCCAGCAGCGTAGGCGGGGTCGGGGAGCTGTTTTTT | CASSVGGVGELFF
TRBJ1-2 | medium-sized | TRBV19 | - | TGTGCCAGTAGTACAGAATCGGGCTATGGCTACACCTTC | CASSTESGYGYTF
TRBJ1-5 | - | TRBV24-1 | TRBD1 | TGTGCCACCAGTGGTGCGACAGGGAGAAGCAATCAGCCCCAGCATTTT | CATSGATGRSNQPQHF
TRBJ2-1 | - | TRBV5-1 | - | TGCGCCAGCAGCTTGGAACAGGGCAAGGGTGAGCAGTTCTTC | CASSLEQGKGEQFF
TRBJ1-1 | - | TRBV6-6 | - | TGTGCCAGCACCTTACTCGGTACGGGAACTGAAGCTTTCTTT | CASTLLGTGTEAFF
TRBJ2-7 | - | TRBV18 | - | TGTGCCAGCTCACCCTCGGAAGGGGTTACCTACGAGCAGTACTTC | CASSPSEGVTYEQYF
TRBJ2-7 | once | TRBV19 | TRBD1 | TGTGCCAGTAGTAGACGATCGGGACAGCAGTACGAGCAGTACTTC | CASSRRSGQQYEQYF
TRBJ2-1 | - | TRBV4-2 | - | TGTGCCAGCAGCCCGGCCCTCAGAGTTACGGGAGCTAGGGATGAGCAGTTCTTC | CASSPALRVTGARDEQFF
TRBJ1-6 | - | TRBV28 | TRBD1 | TGTGCCAGCAGCATGAACAGGGGTCGGGATTCACCCCTCCACTTT | CASSMNRGRDSPLHF
TRBJ2-1 | - | TRBV12-3/TRBV12-4 | - | TGTGCCAGCACACTAAGTGCGTATGAGCAGTTCTTC | CASTLSAYEQFF
TRBJ2-2 | - | TRBV7-2 | - | TGTGCCAGCAGCTTACTGCGGGGGAACACCGGGGAGCTGTTTTTT | CASSLLRGNTGELFF
TRBJ2-7 | few | TRBV5-6 | - | TGTGCCAGCAGCTTGGTAGCGACTCTGAGCTCCTACGAGCAGTACTTC | CASSLVATLSSYEQYF
TRBJ2-7 | - | TRBV5-4 | TRBD1 | TGTGCCAGCAGCTCTGGGACAGACCCATACGAGCAGTACTTC | CASSSGTDPYEQYF
TRBJ2-5 | - | TRBV19 | TRBD1 | TGTGCCAGTAGTGGGACAGGGAAAGAGACCCAGTACTTC | CASSGTGKETQYF
TRBJ2-7 | - | TRBV27 | TRBD1 | TGTGCCAGCAGTGAGCCTCGGATGGGACAGGGGGTTGTCTACGAGCAGTACTTC | CASSEPRMGQGVVYEQYF
TRBJ2-5 | few | TRBV24-1 | TRBD1 | TGTGCCACCGGGACAGGGGGCAACGAAGAGACCCAGTACTTC | CATGTGGNEETQYF
TRBJ2-7 | few | TRBV5-4 | - | TGTGCCAGCAGCCTGTGGGGGACACACGAGCAGTACTTC | CASSLWGTHEQYF
TRBJ2-3 | - | TRBV7-6 | TRBD1 | TGTGCCAGCACTCCCAGGGACAGGGGGCCCTCAGATACGCAGTATTTT | CASTPRDRGPSDTQYF
TRBJ1-5 | few | TRBV19 | - | TGTGCCAGTCGACAGGAACACAATCAGCCCCAGCATTTT | CASRQEHNQPQHF
TRBJ2-3 | - | TRBV10-3 | TRBD1 | TGTGCCATCAGACGGGACAGTCCAGATACGCAGTATTTT | CAIRRDSPDTQYF
TRBJ2-4 | - | TRBV7-9 | - | TGTGCCAGCAGCTTACAGGAAGCCAAAAACATTCAGTACTTC | CASSLQEAKNIQYF
TRBJ1-4 | - | TRBV7-9 | - | TGTGCCAGCAGCTTGTCGGACTTTAATGAAAAACTGTTTTTT | CASSLSDFNEKLFF
TRBJ2-7 | - | TRBV6-6 | TRBD2 | TGTGCCACCAAAGCGGGAGGAACCTACGAGCAGTACTTC | CATKAGGTYEQYF
TRBJ2-1 | once | TRBV27 | - | TGTGCCAGCAGTTTAGTAAGGGGCTGGAACAATGAGCAGTTCTTC | CASSLVRGWNNEQFF
TRBJ1-6 | - | TRBV11-1 | TRBD1 | TGTGCCAGCAGCCCGGACAGGCGGCGAGGATCACCCCTCCACTTT | CASSPDRRRGSPLHF
TRBJ2-6 | few | TRBV15 | - | TGTGCCACCAGCAGAGATGAGCCTGGGGCCAACGTCCTGACTTTC | CATSRDEPGANVLTF
TRBJ2-3 | - | TRBV28 | - | TGTGCCAGCACCCCGGGGATGGGCGGCACAGATACGCAGTATTTT | CASTPGMGGTDTQYF
TRBJ2-3 | - | TRBV5-5 | TRBD1 | TGTGCCAGCAGCTTGGGGCAGGGGGCTTTGGGCACAGATACGCAGTATTTT | CASSLGQGALGTDTQYF
TRBJ2-1 | - | TRBV18 | TRBD1 | TGTGCCAGCTCACTCGGACAGGGCTCCTACAATGAGCAGTTCTTC | CASSLGQGSYNEQFF
TRBJ2-7 | - | TRBV3-1/TRBV3-2 | - | TGTGCCAGCAGCCAAGTAGCGAAGCCCTACGAGCAGTACTTC | CASSQVAKPYEQYF
TRBJ2-1 | - | TRBV19 | TRBD2 | TGTGCCAGTAGTATTGGGCGGGAGGGTTCCTACAATGAGCAGTTCTTC | CASSIGREGSYNEQFF
TRBJ2-5 | - | TRBV7-2 | TRBD2 | TGTGCCAGCAGCCCCTGGCCGGGCGGGGGAGAGACCCAGTACTTC | CASSPWPGGGETQYF
TRBJ2-7 | few | TRBV9 | TRBD1 | TGTGCCAGCAGTGGGGACAGGGGCTACGAGCAGTACTTC | CASSGDRGYEQYF
TRBJ1-2 | - | TRBV12-5 | - | TGTGCTAGTGGTTTGGTATCTAACCACTATGGCTACACCTTC | CASGLVSNHYGYTF
TRBJ1-6 | - | TRBV18 | - | TGTGCCAGCTCCCCCGTGTTCGAGCATAATTCACCCCTCCACTTT | CASSPVFEHNSPLHF